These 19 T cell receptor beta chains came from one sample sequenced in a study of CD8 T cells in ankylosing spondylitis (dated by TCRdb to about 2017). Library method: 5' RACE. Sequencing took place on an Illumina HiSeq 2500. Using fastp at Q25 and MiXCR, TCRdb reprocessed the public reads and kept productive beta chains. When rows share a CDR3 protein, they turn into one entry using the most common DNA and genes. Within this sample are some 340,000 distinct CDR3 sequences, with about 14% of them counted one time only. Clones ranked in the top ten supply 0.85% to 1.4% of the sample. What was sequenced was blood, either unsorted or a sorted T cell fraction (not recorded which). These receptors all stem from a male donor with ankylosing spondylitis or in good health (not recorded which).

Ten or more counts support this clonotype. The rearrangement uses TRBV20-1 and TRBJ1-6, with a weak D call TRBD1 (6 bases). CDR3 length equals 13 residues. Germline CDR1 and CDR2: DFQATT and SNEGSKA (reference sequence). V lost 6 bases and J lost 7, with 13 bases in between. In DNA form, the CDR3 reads TGCAGTGCGACCTTGGGGGGCAATTCACCCCTCCACTTT. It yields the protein CSATLGGNSPLHF.

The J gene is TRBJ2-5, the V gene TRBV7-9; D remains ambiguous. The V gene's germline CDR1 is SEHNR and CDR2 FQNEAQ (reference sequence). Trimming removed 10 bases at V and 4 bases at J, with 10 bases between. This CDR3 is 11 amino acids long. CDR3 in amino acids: CAISFPETQYF. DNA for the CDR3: TGTGCCATCTCGTTCCCAGAGACCCAGTACTTC.

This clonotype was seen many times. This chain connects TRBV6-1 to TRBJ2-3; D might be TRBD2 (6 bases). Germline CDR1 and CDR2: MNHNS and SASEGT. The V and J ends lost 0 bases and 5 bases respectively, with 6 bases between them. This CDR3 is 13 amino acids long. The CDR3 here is CASSEAGRDTQYF. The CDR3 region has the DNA TGTGCCAGCAGTGAAGCCGGGAGAGATACGCAGTATTTT.

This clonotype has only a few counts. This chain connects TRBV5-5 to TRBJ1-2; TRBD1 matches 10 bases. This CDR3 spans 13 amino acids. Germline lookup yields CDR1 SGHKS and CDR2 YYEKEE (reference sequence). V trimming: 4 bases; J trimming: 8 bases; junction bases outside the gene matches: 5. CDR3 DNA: TGTGCCAGCAGCATCGGGACAGGGGAGGGCTACACCTTC. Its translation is CASSIGTGEGYTF.

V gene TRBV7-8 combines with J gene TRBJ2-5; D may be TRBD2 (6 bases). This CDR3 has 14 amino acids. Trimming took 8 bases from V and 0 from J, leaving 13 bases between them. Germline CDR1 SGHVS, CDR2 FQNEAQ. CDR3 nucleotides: TGTGCCAGCGGATGGAGGGTCTACCAAGAGACCCAGTACTTC. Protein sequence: CASGWRVYQETQYF.

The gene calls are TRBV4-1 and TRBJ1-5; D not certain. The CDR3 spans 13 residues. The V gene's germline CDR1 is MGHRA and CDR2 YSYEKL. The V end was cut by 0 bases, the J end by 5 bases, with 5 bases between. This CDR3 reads CASSQEDDQPQHF. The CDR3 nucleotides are TGCGCCAGCAGCCAAGAGGATGATCAGCCCCAGCATTTT.

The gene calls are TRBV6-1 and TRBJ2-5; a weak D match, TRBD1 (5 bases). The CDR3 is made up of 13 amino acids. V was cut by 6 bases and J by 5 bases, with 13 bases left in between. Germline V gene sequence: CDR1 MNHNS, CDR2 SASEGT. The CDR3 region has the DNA TGTGCCAGCAGATTTTCAGGGTCGGAGACCCAGTACTTC. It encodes CASRFSGSETQYF.

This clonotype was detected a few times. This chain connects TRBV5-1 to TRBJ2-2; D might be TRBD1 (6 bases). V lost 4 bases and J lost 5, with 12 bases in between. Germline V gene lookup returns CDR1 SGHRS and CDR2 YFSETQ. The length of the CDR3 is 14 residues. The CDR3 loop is CASSPGTTTGELFF. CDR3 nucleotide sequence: TGCGCCAGCAGCCCCGGGACAACGACCGGGGAGCTGTTTTTT.

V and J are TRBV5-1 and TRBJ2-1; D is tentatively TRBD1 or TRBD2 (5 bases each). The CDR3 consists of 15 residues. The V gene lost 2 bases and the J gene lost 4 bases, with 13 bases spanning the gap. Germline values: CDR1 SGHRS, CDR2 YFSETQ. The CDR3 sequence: CASSFPRGSYNEQFF. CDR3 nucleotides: TGCGCCAGCAGCTTCCCCCGGGGCTCATACAATGAGCAGTTCTTC.

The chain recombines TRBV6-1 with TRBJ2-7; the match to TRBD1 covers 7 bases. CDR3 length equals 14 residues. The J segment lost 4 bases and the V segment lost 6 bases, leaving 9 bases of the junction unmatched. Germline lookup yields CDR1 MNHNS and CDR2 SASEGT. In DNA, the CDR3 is TGTGCCAGCAGACCCCCGGGACAGCTGTACGAGCAGTACTTC. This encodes CASRPPGQLYEQYF.

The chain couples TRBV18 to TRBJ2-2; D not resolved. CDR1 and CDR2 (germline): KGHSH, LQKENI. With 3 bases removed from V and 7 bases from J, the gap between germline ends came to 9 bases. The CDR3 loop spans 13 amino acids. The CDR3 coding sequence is TGTGCCAGCTCACCCCGCGACGGCGGGGAGCTGTTTTTT. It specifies CASSPRDGGELFF.

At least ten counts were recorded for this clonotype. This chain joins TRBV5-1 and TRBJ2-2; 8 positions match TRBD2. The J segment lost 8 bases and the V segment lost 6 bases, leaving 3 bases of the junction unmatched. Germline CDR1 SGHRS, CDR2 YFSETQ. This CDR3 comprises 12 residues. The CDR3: CASKLAEGELFF. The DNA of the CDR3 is TGCGCCAGCAAACTAGCGGAAGGGGAGCTGTTTTTT.

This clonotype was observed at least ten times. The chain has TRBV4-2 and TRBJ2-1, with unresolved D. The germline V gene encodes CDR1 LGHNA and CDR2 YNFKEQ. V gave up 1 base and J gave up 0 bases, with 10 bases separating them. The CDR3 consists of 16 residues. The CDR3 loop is CASSQVGGSSYNEQFF. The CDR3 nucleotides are TGTGCCAGCAGCCAAGTAGGCGGTAGCTCCTACAATGAGCAGTTCTTC.

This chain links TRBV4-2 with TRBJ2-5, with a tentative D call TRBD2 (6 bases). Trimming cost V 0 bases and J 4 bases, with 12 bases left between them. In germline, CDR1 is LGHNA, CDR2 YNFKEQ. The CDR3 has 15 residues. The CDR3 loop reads CASSQDDRGGETQYF. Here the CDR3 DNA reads TGTGCCAGCAGCCAAGATGACCGGGGAGGAGAGACCCAGTACTTC.

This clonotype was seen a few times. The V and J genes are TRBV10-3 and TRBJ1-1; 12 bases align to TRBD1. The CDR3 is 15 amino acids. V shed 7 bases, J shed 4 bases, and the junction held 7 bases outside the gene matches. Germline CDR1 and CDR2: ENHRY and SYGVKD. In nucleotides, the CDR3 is TGTGCCATCACCCTGGGACAGGGGGCGGGCACTGAAGCTTTCTTT. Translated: CAITLGQGAGTEAFF.

In nucleotides, the CDR3 is TGCGCCAGCAGCCCTTCTGGGACGGCATACGAGCAGTACTTC. Amino acid sequence: CASSPSGTAYEQYF. This chain uses TRBV4-1 with TRBJ2-7; D might be TRBD1 or TRBD2, each matching 5 bases. V shed 4 bases and J shed 4 bases, with 14 bases lying between them. Germline CDR1 is MGHRA and CDR2 is YSYEKL. The CDR3 is 14 amino acids.

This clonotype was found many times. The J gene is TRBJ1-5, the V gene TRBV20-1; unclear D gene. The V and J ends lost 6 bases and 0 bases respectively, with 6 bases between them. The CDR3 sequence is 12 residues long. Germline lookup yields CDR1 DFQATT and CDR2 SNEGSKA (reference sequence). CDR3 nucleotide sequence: TGCAGTGCCCTGTATAGCAATCAGCCCCAGCATTTT. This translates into CSALYSNQPQHF.

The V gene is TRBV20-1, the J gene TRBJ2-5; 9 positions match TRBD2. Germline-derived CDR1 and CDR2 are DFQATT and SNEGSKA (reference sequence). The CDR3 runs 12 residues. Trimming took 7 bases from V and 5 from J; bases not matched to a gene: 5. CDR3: CSGTGTSETQYF. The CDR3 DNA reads TGCAGTGGGACCGGGACTAGCGAGACCCAGTACTTC.

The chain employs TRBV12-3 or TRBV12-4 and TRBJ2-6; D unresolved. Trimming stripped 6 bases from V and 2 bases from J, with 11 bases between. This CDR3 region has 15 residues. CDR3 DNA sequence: TGTGCCAGCAGCCCGGTTGGCGCTGGGGCCAACGTCCTGACTTTC. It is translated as CASSPVGAGANVLTF.